Described below is a single T cell receptor (beta chain) sequence and its context. The table came from immunoSEQ multiplex PCR; TCRdb's copy has only in-frame clones and leaves some out. Found here are over 20,000 clones, more than 75% of them singletons; the top ten hold roughly 4.3%. The entry originates in a study of chemoradiotherapy in HPV16-positive cancers. Germline CDR1 reads SEHNR; CDR2 reads FQNEAQ (reference sequence). This CDR3 is built from 18 residues. V was trimmed by 1 base and J by 0 bases, leaving 19 bases between them. This specimen consisted of blood, obtained from a patient who underwent chemoradiotherapy. V usage is TRBV7-9 and J usage is TRBJ2-7; D may be TRBD1 (6 bases). The TCR comes from a human donor with HPV-associated anogenital cancer. CDR3 region: CASSLGVLGALSSYEQYF. CDR3 sequence (DNA): TGTGCCAGCAGCTTAGGAGTACTGGGGGCCTTAAGCTCCTACGAGCAGTACTTC.